A single sample gave rise to the 9 T cell receptor beta chains below, sequenced in a study of blood T cells in healthy people across ages. Alongside a J-beta primer mix, a sample-barcoded 5' primer served in a second PCR lasting about 7 to 12 cycles. TCRdb re-called the 5' RACE reads with MiXCR, one entry per CDR3 protein. The sample includes about 780,000 distinct CDR3 sequences, less than 60% of them seen just once. Sequencing input: blood. The receptors were gathered from an older man in good health.

With regard to this clonotype: One end of the junction is discordant with germline, which a read error may explain. The chain recombines TRBV20-1 with TRBJ2-5, with D unresolved. Per germline, CDR1 DFQATT and CDR2 SNEGSKA (reference sequence). The length of the CDR3 is 13 residues. CDR3 sequence: CSASGSARETQCF. The DNA of the CDR3 is TGCAGTGCGAGTGGCTCTGCCAGAGAGACCCAGTGCTTC.

The sample holds a few counts of this clonotype. This chain joins TRBV7-2 and TRBJ2-5; no clear D gene. This CDR3 has 13 residues. Per germline, CDR1 SGHTA and CDR2 FQGNSA. Trimming removed 0 bases from V and 7 bases from J, with 9 bases in between. For the CDR3, the DNA is TGTGCCAGCAGCTTAGCGGCGGAATCGACCCAGTACTTC. Encoded protein: CASSLAAESTQYF.

This chain connects TRBV7-3 to TRBJ2-3, with 7 bases matching TRBD2. The CDR3 is made up of 16 amino acids. V lost 4 bases to trimming and J lost 4 bases; unmatched junction nucleotides: 11. CDR1 and CDR2 (germline): SGHTA, FQGTGA. The CDR3 region is CASSYFGGSRADTQYF. CDR3 in DNA: TGTGCCAGCAGCTATTTCGGCGGGAGTAGGGCAGATACGCAGTATTTT.

This clonotype has only one observation. The chain recombines TRBV6-2 or TRBV6-3 with TRBJ2-1, with a tentative D call TRBD2 (5 bases). The closer fit of TRBJ2-7 to the DNA end suggests the J call may be wrong. The germline CDR1 and CDR2 sequences are MNHEY and SVGEGT. This CDR3 has 15 residues. The CDR3: CANSRPGNSYNEQYF. DNA of the CDR3: TGTGCCAACAGCCGACCGGGAAACAGTTACAATGAGCAGTACTTC.

This clonotype was picked up a small number of times. V and J are TRBV12-3 or TRBV12-4 and TRBJ2-5; 9 bases are shared with TRBD2. The CDR3 covers 13 residues. V shed 7 bases, J shed 3 bases, and the junction held 3 bases outside the gene matches. The DNA of the CDR3 is TGTGCCAGCAATAGACTAGCGGAAGAGACCCAGTACTTC. This gives the protein CASNRLAEETQYF.

This rearrangement joins TRBV6-1 to TRBJ1-5, with no clear D. The CDR3 sequence is 15 residues long. Germline V lookup: CDR1 MNHNS, CDR2 SASEGT. V gave up 8 bases and J gave up 2 bases, with 16 bases separating them. CDR3: CASARLGEGNQPQHF. Here the CDR3 DNA reads TGTGCCAGCGCAAGATTGGGAGAGGGCAATCAGCCCCAGCATTTT.

The chain is built from TRBV5-1 and TRBJ2-1; 7 nucleotides line up with TRBD2. The CDR3 has 16 amino acids. Per the germline V gene, CDR1 is SGHRS and CDR2 is YFSETQ. V shed 2 bases, J shed 9 bases, and the junction held 14 bases outside the gene matches. CDR3 in DNA: TGCGCCAGCAGCTTCAACGGCGGGCGGGGGTATAGTGAGCAGTTCTTC. Its translation: CASSFNGGRGYSEQFF. Drawing the rest from reference TRBV5-1 and TRBJ2-1, the complete variable domain is KAGVTQTPRYLIKTRGQQVTLSCSPISGHRSVSWYQQTPGQGLQFLFEYFSETQRNKGNFPGRFSGRQFSNSRSEMNVSTLELGDSALYLCASSFNGGRGYSEQFFGPGTRLTVL.

The V and J genes are TRBV24-1 and TRBJ2-5; D unresolved. The CDR3 runs to 16 residues. Per the germline V gene, CDR1 is KGHDR and CDR2 is SFDVKD. Trimming took 7 bases from V and 5 from J, leaving 22 bases between them. CDR3 sequence reads: CATRRFWEMVRETQYF. CDR3 DNA sequence: TGTGCCACCAGGCGGTTTTGGGAAATGGTACGGGAGACCCAGTACTTC.

This clonotype occurred a few times. V usage is TRBV18 and J usage is TRBJ2-5; no clear D. The CDR3 is 16 amino acids. Germline-derived CDR1 and CDR2 are KGHSH and LQKENI. The V and J ends lost 3 bases and 1 base respectively, with 15 bases between them. The CDR3: CASSPTSARLQETQYF. The CDR3 DNA is TGTGCCAGCTCACCGACCAGCGCCCGACTCCAAGAGACCCAGTACTTC.